This T cell receptor (beta chain) was sequenced in a study of OX40 agonist ivuxolimab in advanced cancers. Study observations and caveats: CD4+ and CD8+ blood T cells expanded clonally by week 6 at 0.1 to 3.0 mg/kg.

The table came from immunoSEQ multiplex PCR; TCRdb's copy has only in-frame clones and leaves some out. Here the sample spans some 99,000 clones, 87% being singletons. In regard to this clone: The antigen remains unidentified.

Individuals having autoimmune disease history or systemic immunosuppression were not enrolled. Germline V gene lookup returns CDR1 SGHTA and CDR2 FQGTGA. This CDR3 is built from 15 residues. Trimming took 5 bases from V and 9 from J, leaving 17 bases between them. Sequencing was performed on CD4+ or CD8+ T cells sorted from blood, taken in a trial of the OX40 agonist ivuxolimab. The chain is built from TRBV7-3 and TRBJ1-6; D might be TRBD1 (6 bases). The source is an adult with an advanced solid tumor such as melanoma, head and neck, liver or kidney cancer. The CDR3 DNA sequence: TGTGCCAGCAGCCCCGGTCGGGGGGCTGGTTCACCCCTCCACTTT. This sequence encodes CASSPGRGAGSPLHF.